This TCR beta chain was recorded in a study of blood T cell repertoires in COVID-19. Overall study: The study drew acute and convalescent COVID-19 samples from the United States, Italy and Spain. T cells, B-cell-depleted T cells, or PBMCs provided the cDNA or gDNA that served as material.

V shed 3 bases and J shed 0 bases, with 10 bases lying between them. The CDR3 is made up of 15 amino acids. Germline CDR1 and CDR2: SGHTS and YDEGEE. As processed by the authors: Reference gene primer amplification in the assay estimated nucleated cell counts. The repertoire was sequenced with immunoSEQ multiplex PCR; TCRdb's copy has only in-frame clones and lacks some. V, J and clone size are those of that table, while D and trimming were read from the DNA. Of approximately 270,000 clones listed, about four fifths were seen once; the top ten hold 15% to 18%. Patients in Seattle were enrolled during active infection, then followed longitudinally.

Sample: peripheral blood. The chain links TRBV5-8 to TRBJ1-5; TRBD1 might be the D (5 bases). This sequence originates from a person aged 70 to 80 with COVID-19, enrolled during active disease. CDR3 residues: CASSYGQSSNQPQHF. The CDR3 DNA follows: TGTGCCAGCAGCTACGGACAAAGTAGCAATCAGCCCCAGCATTTT.